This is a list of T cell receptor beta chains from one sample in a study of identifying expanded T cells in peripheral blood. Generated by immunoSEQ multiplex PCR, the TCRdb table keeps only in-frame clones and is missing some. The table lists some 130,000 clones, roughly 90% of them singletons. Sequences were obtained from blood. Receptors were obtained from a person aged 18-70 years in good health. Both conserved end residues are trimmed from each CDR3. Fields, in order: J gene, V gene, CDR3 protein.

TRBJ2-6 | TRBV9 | ASSVALGQGYGANVLT
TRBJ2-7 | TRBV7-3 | ASSPDPRSYEQY
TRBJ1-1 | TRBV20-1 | SAQEIEAF
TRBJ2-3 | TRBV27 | ASSLSSLYRSDTQY
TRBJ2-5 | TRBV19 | ASSTAGAETQY
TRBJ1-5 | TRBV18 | ASSPTGSQPQH
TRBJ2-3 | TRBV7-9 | ASSFPGTDTQY
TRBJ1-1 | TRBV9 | ASSEQPNTEAF
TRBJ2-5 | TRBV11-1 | ASSYRDLQETQY
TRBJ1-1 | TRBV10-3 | AISQGPEAF
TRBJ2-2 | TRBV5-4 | ASTQSQGGTGELF
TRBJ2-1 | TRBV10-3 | AIRPGLGYNEQF
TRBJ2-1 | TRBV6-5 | ASSQLAGGFNEQF
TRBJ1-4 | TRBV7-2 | ASSFTGAEKLF
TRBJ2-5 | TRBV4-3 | ASSQEGYTSGGARETQY
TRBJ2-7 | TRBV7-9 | ASSSEEGREQY
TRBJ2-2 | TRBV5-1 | ASSLSALWHLTGELF
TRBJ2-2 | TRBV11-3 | ASSPGQGWTGELF
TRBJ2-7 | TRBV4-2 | ASSQDIAPNSGYEQY
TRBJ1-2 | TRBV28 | ASGRAGYT
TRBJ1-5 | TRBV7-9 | ASSWDRGQPQH
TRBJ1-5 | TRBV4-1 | ASHLDGGGQPQH
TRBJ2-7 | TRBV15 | ATSRDPESIDEQY
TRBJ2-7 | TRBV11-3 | ASSPINSYEQY
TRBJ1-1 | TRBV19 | ASSVRRIMNTEAF
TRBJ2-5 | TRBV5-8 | ASSLPRGAETQY
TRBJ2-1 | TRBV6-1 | ASSEGGYNEQF
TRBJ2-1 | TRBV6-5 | ASRRGADNEQF
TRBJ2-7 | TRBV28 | ASSLQGGTDYEQY
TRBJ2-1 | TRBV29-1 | SVDRGQGPHNEQF
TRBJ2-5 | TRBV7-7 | ASSLEYLGQPFQETQY
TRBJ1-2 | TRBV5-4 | ASRPQGRYGYT
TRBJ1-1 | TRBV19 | ASRPSLRTEAF
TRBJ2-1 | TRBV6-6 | ASSYSLAAQF
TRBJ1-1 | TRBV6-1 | ASSEVLRDASEAF
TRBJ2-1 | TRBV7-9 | ASSASPGLAGGRVGEQF
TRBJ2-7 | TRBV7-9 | ASSLYPAVYEQY
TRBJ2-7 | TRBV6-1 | ASSVNYEQY
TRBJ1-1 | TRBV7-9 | ASSLVNTEAF
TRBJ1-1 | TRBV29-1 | SVAHLNTEAF
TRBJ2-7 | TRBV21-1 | ASMRSRANRPNYEQY
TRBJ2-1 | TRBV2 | ASSDGAGNEQF
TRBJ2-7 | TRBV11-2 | ASSLISGDSSYEQY
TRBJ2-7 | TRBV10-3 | AGRTDYEQY
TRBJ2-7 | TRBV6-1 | ASRVYAAPYEQY
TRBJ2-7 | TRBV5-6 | ASSASGQGGYEQY
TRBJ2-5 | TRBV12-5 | ASGLFLAGGRETQY
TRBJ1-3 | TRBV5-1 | ASSSATFGGSGNTIY
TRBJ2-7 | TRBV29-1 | SVEDPVKAYEQY
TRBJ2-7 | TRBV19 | ASSYQGSSYEQY
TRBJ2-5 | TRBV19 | ASSIAGLAGGQETQY
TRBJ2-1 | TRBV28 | ASIPGTGGVEQF
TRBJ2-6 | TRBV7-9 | ASRQTPGANVLT
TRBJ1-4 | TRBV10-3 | AISEGRTGGSEKLF